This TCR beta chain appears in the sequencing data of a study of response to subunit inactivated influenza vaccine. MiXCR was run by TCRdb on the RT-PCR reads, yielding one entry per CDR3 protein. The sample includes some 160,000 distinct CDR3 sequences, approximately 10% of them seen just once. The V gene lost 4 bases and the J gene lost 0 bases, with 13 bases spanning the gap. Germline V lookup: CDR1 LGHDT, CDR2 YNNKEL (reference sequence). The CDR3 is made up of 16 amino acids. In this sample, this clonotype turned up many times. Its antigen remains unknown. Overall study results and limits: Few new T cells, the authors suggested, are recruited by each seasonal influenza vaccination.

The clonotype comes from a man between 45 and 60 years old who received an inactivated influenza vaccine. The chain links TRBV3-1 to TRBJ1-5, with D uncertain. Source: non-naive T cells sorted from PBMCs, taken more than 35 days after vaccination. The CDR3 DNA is TGTGCCAGCAGCCGCGGGCAACCTAATAGCAATCAGCCCCAGCATTTT. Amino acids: CASSRGQPNSNQPQHF.